The clone carrying this T cell receptor beta chain was observed at least ten times. This record comes from a study of T cells in Graves' hyperthyroidism and ophthalmopathy. This CDR3 is 13 amino acids long. Losses at the gene ends were 1 base for V and 8 bases for J; bases not matched to a gene: 4. Germline CDR1 SQVTM, CDR2 ANQGSEA. TCR beta CDR3 region amplification was performed from RNA transcripts. An initial round of RT-PCR targeting the TCR CDR3 relied on the HTBI primer set. In TCRdb, the multiplex PCR reads were re-called with MiXCR into one record per CDR3 protein. The data show approximately 720,000 distinct CDR3 sequences, with over 15% seen just once and around 17% held by the top ten.

Specimen: blood. This TCR came from a woman aged 50 to 65 with Graves' hyperthyroidism that later progressed to Graves' ophthalmopathy. The rearrangement links TRBV29-1 to TRBJ2-1; 8 bases line up with TRBD1. The CDR3 region is CSVEGTGIHEQFF. The CDR3 region has the DNA TGCAGCGTTGAAGGGACAGGGATCCATGAGCAGTTCTTC.